This TCR beta chain appears in the sequencing data of a study of T-cell reconstitution after alpha-beta-depleted transplantation in children. This clonotype was observed at least ten times. Antigen unknown. General study results and limits: From newly produced T cells came most of the T-cell counts and diversity one year after transplant.

As it was prepared, the TCRbeta library received unique molecular identifiers. From the PCR reads, TCRdb called clonotypes with MiXCR, one entry per CDR3 protein. This sample has roughly 76,000 distinct CDR3 sequences, with about a tenth found just once. The input for sequencing was PBMCs, taken before TCRalphabeta/CD19-depleted stem cell transplant. The receptor was derived from a boy aged 5-17 years with acute myeloid leukemia, due to receive a stem cell transplant.

CDR3 sequence (DNA): TGTGCCACCGCGGACAGCCGCCCCGAGCAGTACTTC. Encoded protein: CATADSRPEQYF. The chain combines TRBV6-2 or TRBV6-3 with TRBJ2-7; maybe TRBD1 (6 bases). CDR3 length: 12 residues. Trimming removed 10 bases at V and 6 bases at J, with 16 bases between. CDR1 and CDR2 from the germline V gene are MNHEY and SVGEGT.